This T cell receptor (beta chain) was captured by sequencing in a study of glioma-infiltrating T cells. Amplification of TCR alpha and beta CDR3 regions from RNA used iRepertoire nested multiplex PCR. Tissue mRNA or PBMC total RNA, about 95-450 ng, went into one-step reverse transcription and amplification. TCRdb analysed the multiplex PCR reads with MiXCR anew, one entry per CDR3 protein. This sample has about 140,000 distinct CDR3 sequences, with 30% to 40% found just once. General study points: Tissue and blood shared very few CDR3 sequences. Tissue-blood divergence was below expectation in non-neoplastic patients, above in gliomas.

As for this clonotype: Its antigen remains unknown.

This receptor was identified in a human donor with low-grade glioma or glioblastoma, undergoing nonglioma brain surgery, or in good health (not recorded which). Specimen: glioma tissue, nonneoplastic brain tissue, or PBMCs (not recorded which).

The CDR3 region has the DNA TGTGCCAGCACCCCCACATGGAATGAGCAGTTCTTC. The encoded protein is CASTPTWNEQFF. This chain joins TRBV7-9 and TRBJ2-1; D is ambiguous. The CDR3 loop spans 12 amino acids. V dropped 7 bases and J dropped 7 bases, with 11 bases sitting between them. The germline CDR1 and CDR2 sequences are SEHNR and FQNEAQ (reference sequence).